The 27 T cell receptor beta chains given below trace back to one sample, sequenced in a study of Tregs in tolerant kidney transplant recipients. Measured with immunoSEQ multiplex PCR; TCRdb has only the in-frame clones, and not every one. The sample includes about 110,000 clones, 85% to 90% of them seen just once. This sample comprised CD4+ T cells from blood, obtained before the transplant. The receptors were gathered from a human donor who received a combined kidney and bone marrow transplant.

V is TRBV29-1 and J is TRBJ1-2; perhaps TRBD1 as D (6 bases). This CDR3 has 13 amino acids. Deletions cut 7 bases from V and 1 base from J, with 13 bases between. Germline V CDR1 and CDR2: SQVTM, ANQGSEA. The CDR3 loop reads CSAGARDNYGYTF. CDR3 coding DNA: TGCAGCGCAGGGGCTAGGGATAACTATGGCTACACCTTC.

The rearrangement uses TRBV5-4 and TRBJ1-3; D ambiguous. V gave up 5 bases and J gave up 0 bases, with 6 bases separating them. Germline CDR1 reads SGHNT; CDR2 reads YYREEE (reference sequence). The CDR3 is 13 amino acids. CDR3 nucleotide sequence: TGTGCCAGCAGACAGAGCTCTGGAAACACCATATATTTT. Protein product: CASRQSSGNTIYF.

This clone was counted a few times. V usage is TRBV28 and J usage is TRBJ1-3; the match to TRBD1 covers 7 bases. The CDR3 runs 17 residues. V lost 6 bases and J lost 0; bases outside the gene matches: 11. CDR1 is MDHEN, CDR2 SYDVKM, per germline. CDR3 amino acids: CASSATRDSRSGNTIYF. The DNA of the CDR3 is TGTGCCAGCAGCGCTACCCGGGACAGCCGCTCTGGAAACACCATATATTTT.

This clone was detected once. The J gene is TRBJ2-2, the V gene TRBV7-9, with 9 bases matching TRBD2. Germline CDR1 and CDR2: SEHNR and FQNEAQ (reference sequence). The CDR3 spans 15 residues. J was trimmed by 5 bases and V by 5 bases; bases with no gene match: 6. The chain's CDR3 is CASSLIAGATGELFF. CDR3 nucleotides: TGTGCCAGCAGCCTAATAGCGGGAGCGACCGGGGAGCTGTTTTTT.

The chain combines TRBV6-6 with TRBJ2-1; the match to TRBD2 covers 9 bases. CDR1 and CDR2 (germline): MNHNY, SVGAGI (reference sequence). The junction had 6 bases not matched to a gene; V was cut back by 11 bases and J by 4 bases. The CDR3 covers 13 residues. CDR3 nucleotide sequence: TGTGCCGGCCGACTAGCGGAGTACAATGAGCAGTTCTTC. Protein: CAGRLAEYNEQFF.

V is TRBV5-6 and J is TRBJ1-2; 9 bases line up with TRBD1. This CDR3 contains 13 residues. V lost 5 bases to trimming and J lost 7 bases; unmatched junction nucleotides: 6. Germline CDR1 and CDR2: SGHDT and YYEEEE. The CDR3 DNA sequence: TGTGCCAGCAGTTTACAGGGGGCGGTTGGCTACACCTTC. Its translation is CASSLQGAVGYTF.

This chain connects TRBV5-1 to TRBJ2-5; 8 nucleotides agree with TRBD2. This CDR3 region has 13 residues. CDR1 and CDR2 (germline): SGHRS, YFSETQ. The V segment lost 0 bases and the J segment 8 bases; nucleotides outside the gene matches: 3. The CDR3 nucleotides read TGCGCCAGCAGCTTGGGTAGCGGGGCAACCCAGTACTTC. This sequence encodes CASSLGSGATQYF.

The chain is built from TRBV4-3 and TRBJ1-2; 9 positions match TRBD1. Germline values: CDR1 LGHNA, CDR2 YSLEER. The CDR3 covers 15 residues. Trimming took 4 bases from V and 4 from J; bases not matched to a gene: 7. For the CDR3, the DNA is TGCGCCAGCAGCCCCGGACAGGGGTTAGTCTATGGCTACACCTTC. The encoded protein is CASSPGQGLVYGYTF.

This chain uses TRBV6-5 with TRBJ2-7; D may be TRBD1 (6 bases). This CDR3 has 13 residues. Germline CDR1 is MNHEY and CDR2 is SVGAGI. Trimming took off 4 bases at V and 7 bases at J, with 14 bases between the two ends. DNA of the CDR3: TGTGCCAGCAGTTCCACCGACAGGTGGGAGCAGTACTTC. Its protein is CASSSTDRWEQYF.

The genes are TRBV7-2 and TRBJ2-3, with a tentative D call TRBD2 (6 bases). Germline-derived CDR1 and CDR2 are SGHTA and FQGNSA. The V and J ends lost 7 bases and 3 bases respectively, with 17 bases between them. This CDR3 is built from 15 residues. This CDR3 reads CASNPARGRTDTQYF. CDR3 coding DNA: TGTGCCAGCAACCCCGCACGGGGGAGGACAGATACGCAGTATTTT.

Here the CDR3 DNA reads TGTGCCAGCAGTTTATTGACACCCAAGAACACCGGGGAGCTGTTTTTT. This translates into CASSLLTPKNTGELFF. The V gene is TRBV27, the J gene TRBJ2-2; D is unresolved. CDR3 length equals 16 residues. Trimming took off 1 base at V and 1 base at J, with 10 bases between the two ends. Germline values: CDR1 MNHEY, CDR2 SMNVEV (reference sequence).

The rearrangement uses TRBV5-4 and TRBJ2-6, with 11 bases matching TRBD1. The ends lost 4 bases at V and 4 bases at J; junction bases unmatched: 10. CDR1 and CDR2 from the germline V gene are SGHNT and YYREEE (reference sequence). There are 18 residues in the CDR3. The CDR3 DNA is TGTGCCAGCAGCGAATGGACAGGGGGCACATTCGGGGCCAACGTCCTGACTTTC. This sequence encodes CASSEWTGGTFGANVLTF.

The genes are TRBV7-8 and TRBJ2-7, with a possible D match to TRBD1 (6 bases). V shed 5 bases and J shed 3 bases, with 14 bases lying between them. The CDR3 sequence is 14 residues long. Germline values: CDR1 SGHVS, CDR2 FQNEAQ. The CDR3 bases are TGTGCCAGCAGCCCCAGGACAGCTTTCTACGAGCAGTACTTC. Translated: CASSPRTAFYEQYF.

This chain uses TRBV28 with TRBJ2-7, with a weak D call TRBD1 (5 bases). The V gene lost 5 bases and the J gene lost 2 bases, with 10 bases spanning the gap. CDR1 is MDHEN, CDR2 SYDVKM, per germline. The CDR3 is 13 residues long. CDR3 residues: CASSRTPAYEQYF. The CDR3 bases are TGTGCCAGCAGTCGGACACCCGCCTACGAGCAGTACTTC.

The chain combines TRBV10-3 with TRBJ2-5, with 9 bases lining up with TRBD2. Trimming at V came to 3 bases and at J to 1 base, leaving 9 bases not matched to a gene. The CDR3 totals 17 residues. In germline, CDR1 is ENHRY, CDR2 SYGVKD. The chain's CDR3 is CAISDPAGGPSQETQYF. CDR3 bases: TGTGCCATCAGTGACCCGGCGGGAGGGCCCTCCCAAGAGACCCAGTACTTC.

The J gene is TRBJ1-5, the V gene TRBV6-5; TRBD1 matches 7 bases. Trimming took 6 bases from V and 6 from J; bases not matched to a gene: 8. Germline values: CDR1 MNHEY, CDR2 SVGAGI. This CDR3 is 14 amino acids long. CDR3 sequence reads: CASRYASGGQPQHF. The DNA for the CDR3 is TGTGCCAGCAGATATGCCTCAGGGGGTCAGCCCCAGCATTTT.

The chain joins TRBV6-4 to TRBJ1-2; TRBD1 matches 11 bases. The CDR3 has 17 amino acids. Germline CDR1 MRHNA, CDR2 SNTAGT. The V gene end was trimmed by 1 base and the J gene end by 5 bases; junction bases not matched to a gene: 9. This chain's CDR3 is CASSDYARTGGTYGYTF. In DNA, the CDR3 is TGTGCCAGCAGTGACTACGCCCGGACAGGGGGCACGTATGGCTACACCTTC.

In nucleotides, the CDR3 is TGTGCCATCGGCGGGGGGGGTATGGGTACAGATACGCAGTATTTT. Its translation is CAIGGGGMGTDTQYF. V gene TRBV10-3 combines with J gene TRBJ2-3, with TRBD2 identical over 9 bases. Germline CDR1 and CDR2: ENHRY and SYGVKD. There are 15 residues in the CDR3. The V and J ends lost 8 bases and 3 bases, in that order; junction bases with no gene match: 9.

This chain connects TRBV7-9 to TRBJ2-2; TRBD2 might be the D (6 bases). Germline V gene sequence: CDR1 SEHNR, CDR2 FQNEAQ (reference sequence). The CDR3 totals 15 residues. V was pared by 6 bases and J by 0 bases, with 11 bases between. As DNA, the CDR3 is TGTGCCAGCAGGACGGGGACTTCGAACACCGGGGAGCTGTTTTTT. As protein: CASRTGTSNTGELFF.

The genes are TRBV6-1 and TRBJ2-5, with 14 bases aligning to TRBD2. The CDR3 runs to 16 residues. Germline V lookup: CDR1 MNHNS, CDR2 SASEGT. Unmatched junction bases numbered 6, after V lost 4 bases and J lost 5 bases. This CDR3 reads CASSGTSGGTGETQYF. The CDR3 nucleotides are TGTGCCAGCAGTGGGACTAGCGGGGGGACGGGGGAGACCCAGTACTTC.

The genes are TRBV5-1 and TRBJ2-2; 9 bases are shared with TRBD1. This CDR3 comprises 15 residues. Germline V gene sequence: CDR1 SGHRS, CDR2 YFSETQ. V was pared by 7 bases and J by 6 bases, with 10 bases of the junction left unmatched. The CDR3 DNA reads TGCGCCAGCGAACGGACAGGGGCTGGCTCCGGGGAGCTGTTTTTT. Translation: CASERTGAGSGELFF.

This rearrangement joins TRBV2 to TRBJ2-7; TRBD1 matches 8 bases. The CDR3 length is 13 residues. Per the germline V gene, CDR1 is SNHLY and CDR2 is FYNNEI. Losses at the gene ends were 7 bases for V and 2 bases for J; bases not matched to a gene: 4. This CDR3 reads CASTDRGPYEQYF. The CDR3 DNA reads TGTGCCAGCACCGACAGGGGCCCCTACGAGCAGTACTTC.

The J gene is TRBJ2-7, the V gene TRBV2, with TRBD2 matching 12 bases. Germline V gene lookup returns CDR1 SNHLY and CDR2 FYNNEI. This CDR3 region has 16 residues. V gave up 1 base and J gave up 6 bases; unmatched junction bases: 7. The CDR3 region is CASSEEGGLAGSEQYF. CDR3 nucleotides: TGTGCCAGCAGTGAAGAGGGAGGACTAGCGGGGAGCGAGCAGTACTTC.

The J gene is TRBJ1-5, the V gene TRBV7-9; perhaps TRBD1 as D (6 bases). The CDR3 totals 14 residues. Germline V gene lookup returns CDR1 SEHNR and CDR2 FQNEAQ (reference sequence). Between the trimmed V and J ends, which lost 1 base and 5 bases, there was a span of 9 bases. This chain's CDR3 is CASSLEDSYQPQHF. The CDR3 region has the DNA TGTGCCAGCAGCTTAGAGGACAGCTATCAGCCCCAGCATTTT.

This clone was recorded only once. The chain combines TRBV7-2 with TRBJ2-5; 7 positions agree with TRBD2. The CDR3 has 14 residues. Germline CDR1 reads SGHTA; CDR2 reads FQGNSA. Unmatched junction bases numbered 8, after V lost 6 bases and J lost 4 bases. CDR3 bases: TGTGCCAGCAGGTGGTCGGGAGGCGGAGAGACCCAGTACTTC. Translated, it gives CASRWSGGGETQYF. Combining the CDR3 with reference TRBV7-2 and TRBJ2-5 gives the whole variable domain GAGVSQSPSNKVTEKGKDVELRCDPISGHTALYWYRQSLGQGLEFLIYFQGNSAPDKSGLPSDRFSAERTGGSVSTLTIQRTQQEDSAVYLCASRWSGGGETQYFGPGTRLLVL.

This chain uses TRBV5-1 with TRBJ2-3; D unresolved. The V gene lost 0 bases and the J gene lost 1 base, with 12 bases spanning the gap. The CDR3 runs 16 residues. CDR1 and CDR2 from the germline V gene are SGHRS and YFSETQ. CDR3 region: CASSLEMLRRTDTQYF. CDR3 bases: TGCGCCAGCAGCTTGGAAATGTTGAGGCGCACAGATACGCAGTATTTT.

The chain combines TRBV19 with TRBJ2-1, with a weak D call TRBD1 (6 bases). The CDR3 runs 17 residues. V was clipped by 3 bases and J by 0 bases, with 15 bases between them. Germline V gene data show CDR1 as LNHDA and CDR2 as SQIVND (reference sequence). The CDR3 here is CASSIDGTSSSYNEQFF. CDR3 coding DNA: TGTGCCAGTAGTATCGACGGGACATCGAGCTCCTACAATGAGCAGTTCTTC.